This is a list of T cell receptor beta chains from one sample in a study of cytomegalovirus exposure and HLA in healthy donors. Generated by immunoSEQ multiplex PCR, the TCRdb table keeps only in-frame clones and is missing some. Among some 140,000 clones listed, 65% to 80% were seen once. The sequencing input was PBMCs. These receptors originate from a male donor in good health and CMV-seropositive. Both conserved end residues are part of each CDR3. The order of the fields is J gene, V gene, CDR3 protein.

>TRBJ2-5|TRBV7-9
CASSLEQETQYF
>TRBJ2-2|TRBV5-6
CASSPPNTGELFF
>TRBJ1-1|TRBV27
CASSLTGQREAFF
>TRBJ2-1|TRBV4-1
CASSQDVARLNEQFF
>TRBJ1-1|TRBV19
CASSLGRFRTGAEAFF
>TRBJ2-7|TRBV20-1
CSAPVYNEQYF
>TRBJ1-2|TRBV12-1
CASSFDSYGYTF
>TRBJ1-2|TRBV7-9
CASSAEDYGYTF
>TRBJ2-7|TRBV12-5
CASGLYGFPYEQYF
>TRBJ2-2|TRBV5-6
CASSLGRLNTGELFF
>TRBJ1-2|TRBV7-9
CASRLGTGFIYGYTF
>TRBJ2-5|TRBV30
CAWSVIGGSRETQYF
>TRBJ1-2|TRBV28
CASRLTGADGYTF
>TRBJ2-1|TRBV28
CASTPGGRNEQFF
>TRBJ2-1|TRBV28
CASSLFRDYNEQFF
>TRBJ2-7|TRBV5-4
CASSRIGSYEQYF
>TRBJ2-1|TRBV6-5
CASSYSLDTSHEQFF
>TRBJ2-2|TRBV4-2
CASSPQMESGRNTGELFF
>TRBJ2-7|TRBV20-1
CSARDFGEQYF
>TRBJ1-1|TRBV7-9
CSSSLQGAEAFF
>TRBJ2-7|TRBV14
CASRTSDSYEQYF
>TRBJ1-1|TRBV6-5
CASSYTGLNTEAFF
>TRBJ2-1|TRBV7-9
CASSLISREQFF
>TRBJ2-1|TRBV27
CASSFERGWGNEQFF
>TRBJ1-5|TRBV19
CASNRGTLINQPQHF
>TRBJ2-1|TRBV5-1
CASPVCNEQFF
>TRBJ2-2|TRBV7-6
CASSLQGADTGELFF
>TRBJ2-7|TRBV6-5
CASSYSLARSYEQYF
>TRBJ1-5|TRBV30
CAWTPGTGNQPQHF
>TRBJ2-5|TRBV5-1
CASSLGGLAGYQETQYF
>TRBJ2-7|TRBV15
CATSRGTGGAYEQYF
>TRBJ2-1|TRBV7-2
CASSPPGTVYNEQFF
>TRBJ2-1|TRBV5-1
CASRPASGREYNEQFF
>TRBJ1-3|TRBV5-1
CASSPLRGGASSGNTIYF
>TRBJ2-7|TRBV6-1
CASSELGDSPYEQYF
>TRBJ1-2|TRBV5-6
CASSLSSYGYTF
>TRBJ2-7|TRBV11-2
CASRPTGSYEQYF
>TRBJ1-1|TRBV13
CASSITGEAFF
>TRBJ2-5|TRBV2
CASSVTRETQYF
>TRBJ2-7|TRBV6-1
CASSERVDSYEQYF
>TRBJ1-5|TRBV4-3
CASSQDLQGSQPQHF
>TRBJ2-5|TRBV4-1
CASSQEGGRHQETQYF
>TRBJ2-5|TRBV28
CASSLGEGGETQYF
>TRBJ2-2|TRBV6-6
CASSYRGTGPTGELFF
>TRBJ2-1|TRBV7-6
CASRLGRASSYNEQFF
>TRBJ2-5|TRBV11-2
CASSRQAQETQYF
>TRBJ1-4|TRBV6-4
CASSHRGRVNEKLFF
>TRBJ2-1|TRBV7-3
CASNLGASYNEQFF
>TRBJ2-5|TRBV28
CASVRDLAVQETQYF
>TRBJ2-3|TRBV4-2
CASSQVSSGSLGDTQYF
>TRBJ2-7|TRBV4-1
CASSQEGTGTYEQYF
>TRBJ2-5|TRBV6-1
CASSEVGTGAKETQYF
>TRBJ1-1|TRBV2
CASSEQGVTNTEAFF
>TRBJ2-1|TRBV7-9
CASTLPGQGVDEQFF
>TRBJ2-2|TRBV6-4
CASSATGGGTEELFF
>TRBJ2-7|TRBV6-5
CASSYSGEGYEQYF
>TRBJ1-2|TRBV5-1
CASSGAGGYGYTF
>TRBJ1-4|TRBV9
CASGDSNNEKLFF